This T cell receptor beta chain was found in a study of T cell clonotyping in hematopoietic cell transplantation. Data came from immunoSEQ multiplex PCR; TCRdb stores just in-frame clones and leaves some out. The table records around 12,000 clones, about half of them present only once. CDR3 length: 10 residues. Trimming removed 5 bases from V and 8 bases from J, with 9 bases in between. Per germline, CDR1 DFQATT and CDR2 SNEGSKA (reference sequence). Sequencing was carried out using peripheral blood mononuclear cells. The rearrangement links TRBV20-1 to TRBJ1-2, with D unclear. The source of this sequence is a man in his forties or fifties in good health. Some clones in this sample may be carry-over from other donors' samples. DNA for the CDR3: TGCAGTGCTGGCGGGGAGGGCTACACCTTC. It yields the protein CSAGGEGYTF.